This T cell receptor beta chain emerged from a study of spatial heterogeneity in lung cancer (dated by TCRdb to about 2019). With regard to the full study: Beta-chain transcripts were consistently detected in greater numbers than alpha-chain transcripts, which likely reflects a higher abundance of beta-chain transcripts. TCR repertoire features were related to nonsynonymous mutation counts determined by whole-exome sequencing of tumor tissue. At surgery, both alpha and beta chains were TCR-sequenced in 220 tumor regions, 63 to 65 matched nontumor lung samples and just over 55 PBMC samples. In non-small cell lung cancer, the study made a quantitative comparison of TCR alpha and beta repertoires among multiple tumor regions, matched nontumor lung and blood. In the raw uncorrected reads, each unique combination of TCR and UMI appeared on average more than ten times. General study outcomes and caveats: Additional single-cell paired TCR alpha and beta sequencing was considered necessary to confirm, at a functional level, the hypothesis that regional TCRs recognize regional mutations.

The time point label of this sample denotes: sample taken at primary tumor resection. For TCR sequencing, whole RNA was extracted from tumor and nontumor lung tissue, or from cryopreserved PBMC samples, and no cell sorting was done. Samples were obtained from 72 patients with early-stage, untreated non-small cell lung cancer from the lung TRACERx cohort. A patient was chosen for TCR sequencing only when enough RNA was available from at least two tumor regions. Before being selected, tumor and adjacent nontumor lung specimens were reviewed by a lung pathologist. The method behind the library was 5' RACE. For sequencing, a NextSeq 500 was employed. The TCR library protocol attached a unique molecular identifier to each TCR cDNA molecule to allow correction of PCR and sequencing errors. As for the original processing: Decombinator tools were used for TCR identification, UMI-based error correction and CDR3 extraction. Expanded TCRs were defined as those above a frequency of 2 per 1,000, corresponding to the top 1% of the tumor frequency distribution. Renyi diversity was calculated using the R vegan package after each repertoire was subsampled 100 times to 5,000 TCRs. CDR3 similarity networks were constructed using string-kernel similarity of amino acid triplets, with links drawn between CDR3s whose pairwise similarity was above 0.82. TCRdb itself trimmed the public reads at Q25 with fastp, ran MiXCR and retained productive beta chains. Merged by CDR3 protein, the rows form single entries marked with the most common genes and DNA. TCRdb, not the original authors, processed these V and J calls. This sample lists 11,000 or so distinct CDR3 sequences; 3.5% to 5% were detected once. The top ten hold around 7.6% of the sample.

Sequences DFQATT (CDR1) and SNEGSKA (CDR2) are obtained from the germline V gene (reference sequence). From its cysteine to its phenylalanine, the CDR3 spans 17 amino acids. The only DNA kept is the CDR3, 51 bases in frame from the first base. At the junction V is shortened by 6 bases and J by 2 bases; bases outside the gene matches: 10. This clonotype showed up many times. No antigen is known for it. No quality values exist for individual bases; no much larger clone is one base distant. The chain uses TRBV20-1 and TRBJ2-5; 15 bases in the middle match TRBD2. The receptor was isolated from a male donor with early-stage non-small cell lung cancer. This material consisted of normal lung tissue next to the tumor, taken at surgery. CDR3 region: CSAPRTSGGGRQETQYF. The nucleotide sequence is given as TGCAGTGCCCCCCGGACTAGCGGGGGGGGGAGACAAGAGACCCAGTACTTC.